This entry concerns a single T cell receptor (beta chain). The antigen is undetermined. The data originate from a study of T cell responses to AZD1222 COVID-19 vaccine. Findings and caveats of the study: Spike as a whole was targeted by vaccine-associated CD4 TCRs, dominant at 160-218 and 743-854.

Second doses that came at about 4 or about 12 weeks were put together. The method was immunoSEQ multiplex PCR; TCRdb's version includes in-frame clones alone and lacks a portion of them. Among about 130,000 clones listed, roughly 91% were seen once. Germline values: CDR1 GTSNPN, CDR2 SVGIG (reference sequence). V was trimmed by 2 bases and J by 1 base, leaving 9 bases between them. The CDR3 is made up of 14 amino acids. The TCR sequence derives from an adult who received the AZD1222 COVID-19 vaccine. The chain combines TRBV30 with TRBJ1-5; possibly TRBD1 for D (5 bases). The sequencing used peripheral blood, collected 28 days after the second AZD1222 dose. The CDR3 bases are TGTGCCTGGAGTTCAGGGCAGAGCAATCAGCCCCAGCATTTT. Translation gives CAWSSGQSNQPQHF.